This T cell receptor (beta chain) was recorded in a study of T-cell memory formation after mild COVID-19. TCRdb redid the calling of the 5' RACE reads with MiXCR, one entry per CDR3 protein. Among 280,000 or so distinct CDR3 sequences listed, roughly 8% were seen once. There are 14 residues in the CDR3. After removal of 7 bases from V and 5 bases from J, the junction contained 8 bases not matched to a gene. CDR1 is ENHRY and CDR2 is SYGVKD in the germline V gene. The specimen was PBMCs or a T cell subset sorted from them (not recorded which). This clonotype originated in a man aged 18 to 29 who had mild COVID-19 (a few samples of this study predate the infection). Cell type and time point are not known. The V call is TRBV10-3, the J call TRBJ2-3; TRBD2 matches at 8 bases. CDR3 nucleotide sequence: TGTGCCATCACCCGGACTAGCAATCGAGATACGCAGTATTTT. Amino acid sequence: CAITRTSNRDTQYF.